The 9 T cell receptor beta chains below come from one sample, sequenced in a study of cytomegalovirus exposure and HLA in healthy donors. The primer mix had 60 Vbeta and 13 Jbeta primers. Sequenced by immunoSEQ multiplex PCR; TCRdb stores in-frame clones only, minus some. The sample records roughly 170,000 clones, about 85% being singletons. Source material: PBMCs. These receptors originate from a woman aged 45-60 years in good health and CMV-seropositive.

The chain couples TRBV5-8 to TRBJ2-1; 9 nucleotides agree with TRBD1. The V gene's germline CDR1 is SGHTS and CDR2 YDEGEE. The CDR3 is 15 residues long. V was clipped by 4 bases and J by 2 bases; unmatched bases: 4. The CDR3 loop is CASSRDREPYNEQFF. The CDR3 bases are TGTGCCAGCAGCCGGGACAGGGAACCCTACAATGAGCAGTTCTTC.

V and J are TRBV7-8 and TRBJ2-3, with 7 bases that match TRBD2. Trimming at V came to 0 bases and at J to 7 bases, leaving 16 bases not matched to a gene. The CDR3 covers 18 residues. Germline V gives CDR1 SGHVS, CDR2 FQNEAQ. DNA of the CDR3: TGTGCCAGCAGCTTAGCATCACCCGGACTAGGGTCTTTAAATACGCAGTATTTT. Amino acid sequence: CASSLASPGLGSLNTQYF.

The chain joins TRBV30 to TRBJ2-3, with D possibly TRBD2 on 6 matching bases. From germline, CDR1 is GTSNPN and CDR2 SVGIG (reference sequence). V lost 2 bases, J lost 4 bases, and 16 bases lay in between. The CDR3 contains 15 residues. The CDR3 loop reads CAWSRVAVGPDTQYF. CDR3 in DNA: TGTGCCTGGAGTCGGGTAGCGGTTGGGCCAGATACGCAGTATTTT.

The sample holds one count of this clone. The genes are TRBV18 and TRBJ1-1, with D possibly TRBD1 on 5 matching bases. The V gene's germline CDR1 is KGHSH and CDR2 LQKENI. V gave up 3 bases and J gave up 6 bases, with 11 bases separating them. The CDR3 length is 13 residues. CDR3 sequence (DNA): TGTGCCAGCTCACCTCAGCCCAGGGCTGAAGCTTTCTTT. It translates to CASSPQPRAEAFF.

The chain uses TRBV19 and TRBJ1-1; 10 bases fit TRBD1. The length of the CDR3 is 15 residues. After removal of 6 bases from V and 5 bases from J, the junction contained 9 bases not matched to a gene. Germline V lookup: CDR1 LNHDA, CDR2 SQIVND (reference sequence). Written as DNA, the CDR3 is TGTGCCAGTAGCCATGGGGACAGGGGAGAGACTGAAGCTTTCTTT. It encodes CASSHGDRGETEAFF.

The J gene is TRBJ2-7, the V gene TRBV28; D possibly corresponds to TRBD2 (5 bases). The CDR3 consists of 14 residues. V lost 5 bases and J lost 6, with 17 bases in between. Germline CDR1 is MDHEN and CDR2 is SYDVKM. CDR3 bases: TGTGCCAGCAGTCCCCTCCGGACTGATGGCGAGCAGTACTTC. Protein: CASSPLRTDGEQYF.

V and J are TRBV5-6 and TRBJ2-3, with 11 nucleotides matching TRBD2. V gave up 4 bases and J gave up 3 bases; unmatched junction bases: 7. Germline loops: CDR1 SGHDT, CDR2 YYEEEE. The CDR3 totals 16 residues. The CDR3 DNA is TGTGCCAGCAGCCTGAGCGGGACTAGCGGAACAGATACGCAGTATTTT. It is translated as CASSLSGTSGTDTQYF.

This sequence joins TRBV19 and TRBJ1-2; D ambiguous. Germline V gene lookup returns CDR1 LNHDA and CDR2 SQIVND (reference sequence). V was shortened by 3 bases and J by 7 bases, with 15 bases between the two germline ends. The CDR3 covers 14 residues. CDR3 sequence reads: CASSMRHTGGGYTF. DNA for the CDR3: TGTGCCAGTAGTATGCGACATACGGGAGGTGGCTACACCTTC.

The chain joins TRBV6-1 to TRBJ1-2; no definite D call. V was clipped by 7 bases and J by 7 bases, with 19 bases between them. Looked up from germline, CDR1 is MNHNS and CDR2 is SASEGT. The CDR3 has 14 residues. CDR3 amino acids: CASIPGGQAFGYTF. The CDR3 DNA follows: TGTGCCAGCATCCCAGGAGGGCAGGCGTTTGGCTACACCTTC.